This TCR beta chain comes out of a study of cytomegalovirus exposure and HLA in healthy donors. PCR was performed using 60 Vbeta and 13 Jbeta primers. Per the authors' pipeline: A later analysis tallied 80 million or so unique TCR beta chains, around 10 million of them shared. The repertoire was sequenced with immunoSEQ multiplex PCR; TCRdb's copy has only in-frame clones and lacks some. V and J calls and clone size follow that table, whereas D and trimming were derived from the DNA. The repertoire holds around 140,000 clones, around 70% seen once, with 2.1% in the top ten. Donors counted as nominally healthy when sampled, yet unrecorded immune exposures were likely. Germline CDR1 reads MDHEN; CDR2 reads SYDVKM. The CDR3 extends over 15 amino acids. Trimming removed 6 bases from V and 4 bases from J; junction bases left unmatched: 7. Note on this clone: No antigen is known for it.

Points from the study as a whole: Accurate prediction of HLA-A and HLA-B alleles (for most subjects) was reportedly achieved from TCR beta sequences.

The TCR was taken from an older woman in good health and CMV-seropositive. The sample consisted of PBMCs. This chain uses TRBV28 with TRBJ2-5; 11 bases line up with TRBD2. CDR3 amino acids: CASRIAGGPRETQYF. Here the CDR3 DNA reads TGTGCCAGCAGAATAGCGGGAGGGCCCCGAGAGACCCAGTACTTC.